Listed here are 20 T cell receptor beta chains from one sample, sequenced in a study of cytomegalovirus exposure and HLA in healthy donors (dated by TCRdb to 2016 to 2017). Library method: the immunoSEQ multiplex PCR assay. For the multiplex PCR, a mixture combining 60 forward primers for TCR Vbeta segments and 13 reverse primers for TCR Jbeta segments was used. As stored in TCRdb, this immuneACCESS dataset retains in-frame rearrangements with V and J assigned. A fraction of the clones does not appear; measured against another copy, unresolved V genes explain less than half of the discrepancy, and the remainder lacks a known reason. For this sample the table gives hundreds of thousands of clones, of which approximately 90% were detected only once. Roughly 0.99% of the sample is in the top ten clones. Sequencing was done on a sample of PBMCs. The receptors come from a woman younger than 35 in good health and CMV-seronegative.

This chain connects TRBV6-6 to TRBJ1-1, with 7 nucleotides matching TRBD1. The CDR3 runs to 16 residues. CDR1 and CDR2 from the germline V gene are MNHNY and SVGAGI (reference sequence). Trimming removed 6 bases from V and 1 base from J; junction bases left unmatched: 11. CDR3 DNA sequence: TGTGCCAGCAGGCCTTATTCGGGACAGAAGAACACTGAAGCTTTCTTT. Translation: CASRPYSGQKNTEAFF.

The chain employs TRBV6-5 and TRBJ1-4; D is unclear. Trimming cost V 8 bases and J 7 bases, with 14 bases left between them. The CDR3 runs 13 residues. CDR1 is MNHEY, CDR2 SVGAGI, per germline. In DNA form, the CDR3 reads TGTGCCAGCGAAAGCCCGGCGGGTGAAAAACTGTTTTTT. As protein: CASESPAGEKLFF.

The chain carries TRBV7-2 and TRBJ2-1; D not certain. Trimming took off 2 bases at V and 5 bases at J, with 7 bases between the two ends. The CDR3 is 13 amino acids. CDR1 and CDR2 (germline): SGHTA, FQGNSA. The CDR3 DNA sequence: TGTGCCAGCAGCTTATGGGCAAACAATGAGCAGTTCTTC. This codes for CASSLWANNEQFF.

The chain recombines TRBV15 with TRBJ2-3; TRBD2 might be the D (8 bases). V lost 6 bases and J 1 base, leaving 14 bases between the germline ends. Germline V CDR1 and CDR2: LNHNV, YYDKDF (reference sequence). This CDR3 is built from 15 residues. The CDR3 sequence is CATSSGTVGTDTQYF. In DNA, the CDR3 is TGTGCCACCAGTAGCGGGACAGTCGGCACAGATACGCAGTATTTT. Full variable domain (outside the CDR3, taken from reference TRBV15 and TRBJ2-3): DAMVIQNPRYQVTQFGKPVTLSCSQTLNHNVMYWYQQKSSQAPKLLFHYYDKDFNNEADTPDNFQSRRPNTSFCFLDIRSPGLGDTAMYLCATSSGTVGTDTQYFGPGTRLTVL.

The genes are TRBV15 and TRBJ1-1; D unclear. CDR3 length: 13 residues. Germline CDR1 is LNHNV and CDR2 is YYDKDF (reference sequence). V was trimmed by 0 bases and J by 3 bases, leaving 5 bases between them. CDR3 amino acids: CATSRDGDTEAFF. The CDR3 bases are TGTGCCACCAGCAGAGACGGAGACACTGAAGCTTTCTTT. The entire variable domain, with the rest obtained from reference TRBV15 and TRBJ1-1, is as follows: DAMVIQNPRYQVTQFGKPVTLSCSQTLNHNVMYWYQQKSSQAPKLLFHYYDKDFNNEADTPDNFQSRRPNTSFCFLDIRSPGLGDTAMYLCATSRDGDTEAFFGQGTRLTVV.

The chain combines TRBV19 with TRBJ2-7, with D possibly matching TRBD1 (6 bases). CDR1 is LNHDA, CDR2 SQIVND, per germline (reference sequence). The ends were cut back, 5 bases at V and 2 bases at J, with 10 bases in the middle. This CDR3 spans 13 amino acids. The CDR3 region is CASSQGSPYEQYF. The CDR3, as DNA: TGTGCCAGTAGTCAGGGGAGTCCCTACGAGCAGTACTTC.

CDR3 bases: TGTGCCAGCAGTCGAACCAGGGGGTACGAGCAGTACTTC. Translation: CASSRTRGYEQYF. The chain carries TRBV27 and TRBJ2-7, with 7 bases identical to TRBD1. There are 13 residues in the CDR3. CDR1 and CDR2 from the germline V gene are MNHEY and SMNVEV (reference sequence). V lost 5 bases and J lost 4; bases outside the gene matches: 5.

This clone was found a few times. The chain links TRBV2 to TRBJ1-2, with 8 bases matching TRBD1. The CDR3 is 12 amino acids. Germline V gives CDR1 SNHLY, CDR2 FYNNEI. Trimming cost V 6 bases and J 8 bases; bases outside gene matches: 5. For the CDR3, the DNA is TGTGCCAGCAGCCAGGACAGGGACGGCTACACCTTC. Translated: CASSQDRDGYTF.

The chain couples TRBV2 to TRBJ2-1; 7 bases line up with TRBD2. Germline CDR1 and CDR2: SNHLY and FYNNEI. The CDR3 has 15 residues. The V segment lost 1 base and the J segment 3 bases; nucleotides outside the gene matches: 3. CDR3 in amino acids: CASSEGSGNYNEQFF. As DNA, the CDR3 is TGTGCCAGCAGTGAAGGGAGCGGGAACTACAATGAGCAGTTCTTC.

This chain links TRBV5-1 with TRBJ2-3; a weak D match, TRBD1 (5 bases). Trimming took 5 bases from V and 0 from J, leaving 7 bases between them. The germline CDR1 and CDR2 sequences are SGHRS and YFSETQ. CDR3 length equals 13 residues. The CDR3 is CASRQDSTDTQYF. The CDR3 bases are TGCGCCAGCAGACAGGACAGCACAGATACGCAGTATTTT.

The chain employs TRBV11-3 and TRBJ2-5; 8 nucleotides match TRBD2. V shed 5 bases, J shed 2 bases, and the junction held 4 bases outside the gene matches. CDR3 length: 14 amino acids. Germline CDR1 reads SGHNT; CDR2 reads YENEEA. The CDR3 region has the DNA TGTGCCAGCAGCCGGGGGACTAGACAAGAGACCCAGTACTTC. This gives the protein CASSRGTRQETQYF.

The rearrangement joins TRBV5-1 to TRBJ2-1, with 7 bases fitting TRBD2. Unmatched junction bases numbered 5, after V lost 4 bases and J lost 4 bases. From germline, CDR1 is SGHRS and CDR2 YFSETQ. The CDR3 loop spans 14 amino acids. CDR3 loop: CASSRGDGYNEQFF. The DNA for the CDR3 is TGCGCCAGCAGCCGGGGGGACGGATACAATGAGCAGTTCTTC.

The chain carries TRBV6-5 and TRBJ1-5; the match to TRBD1 covers 8 bases. Germline V gives CDR1 MNHEY, CDR2 SVGAGI. The trim removed 4 bases at V and 7 bases at J, leaving 12 bases unmatched. The CDR3 has 16 residues. DNA for the CDR3: TGTGCCAGCAGTTCACTGACAGGGGTAACAGGGCAGCCCCAGCATTTT. This sequence encodes CASSSLTGVTGQPQHF.

The CDR3 bases are TGCGCCAGCAGCCAAGAGGCAGGGAGGGGTCAGCCCCAGCATTTT. Its translation: CASSQEAGRGQPQHF. The chain is built from TRBV4-3 and TRBJ1-5; D might be TRBD1 (5 bases). The V end lost 0 bases, the J end lost 6 bases, and 12 bases lay between the germline ends. CDR1 LGHNA and CDR2 YSLEER come from the germline V gene. The CDR3 is made up of 15 amino acids.

The chain recombines TRBV9 with TRBJ2-2; 12 bases fit TRBD2. With 0 bases clipped from V and 1 base from J, the junction kept 7 bases outside the gene matches. Germline loops: CDR1 SGDLS, CDR2 YYNGEE. The CDR3 spans 19 residues. CDR3 coding DNA: TGTGCCAGCAGCGTAGGTTCTAGCGGGAGGGCCAGGAACACCGGGGAGCTGTTTTTT. Translation gives CASSVGSSGRARNTGELFF.

This clone was recorded a few times. J is TRBJ1-2 and V is TRBV13; D is perhaps TRBD1 (6 bases). The germline CDR1 and CDR2 sequences are PRHDT and FYEKMQ (reference sequence). V was shortened by 5 bases and J by 8 bases, with 18 bases between the two germline ends. The CDR3 length is 14 residues. In DNA, the CDR3 is TGTGCCAGCAGCCAAGGCAGGGGCGCTTGGGGCTACACCTTC. Residues: CASSQGRGAWGYTF.

The rearrangement links TRBV4-1 to TRBJ1-2; weak D call: TRBD1 (5 bases). The CDR3 totals 13 residues. From germline, CDR1 is MGHRA and CDR2 YSYEKL. V was trimmed by 4 bases and J by 5 bases, leaving 11 bases between them. The CDR3 sequence: CASSLQGGYGYTF. Written as DNA, the CDR3 is TGCGCCAGCAGCCTCCAGGGTGGATATGGCTACACCTTC.

This chain joins TRBV6-5 and TRBJ1-3; no definite D call. Germline V CDR1 and CDR2: MNHEY, SVGAGI. Trimming took off 7 bases at V and 4 bases at J, with 11 bases between the two ends. The CDR3 contains 13 residues. CDR3 sequence (DNA): TGTGCCAGCACCTCCCTAGGAGGAAACACCATATATTTT. It translates to CASTSLGGNTIYF.

The chain couples TRBV15 to TRBJ1-3; D unresolved. In germline, CDR1 is LNHNV, CDR2 YYDKDF (reference sequence). Trimming cost V 0 bases and J 4 bases, with 10 bases left between them. CDR3 length: 15 residues. The CDR3 DNA sequence: TGTGCCACCAGCAGAGATCCGTCACAGGGAAACACCATATATTTT. Amino acid sequence: CATSRDPSQGNTIYF.

A few counts support this clone. The CDR3 loop is CASSHTGNTEAFF. CDR3 DNA sequence: TGTGCCAGCAGCCATACAGGGAACACTGAAGCTTTCTTT. The chain employs TRBV7-2 and TRBJ1-1; TRBD1 might be the D (5 bases). CDR1 and CDR2 (germline): SGHTA, FQGNSA. Trimming removed 5 bases from V and 1 base from J, with 8 bases in between. This CDR3 contains 13 residues.